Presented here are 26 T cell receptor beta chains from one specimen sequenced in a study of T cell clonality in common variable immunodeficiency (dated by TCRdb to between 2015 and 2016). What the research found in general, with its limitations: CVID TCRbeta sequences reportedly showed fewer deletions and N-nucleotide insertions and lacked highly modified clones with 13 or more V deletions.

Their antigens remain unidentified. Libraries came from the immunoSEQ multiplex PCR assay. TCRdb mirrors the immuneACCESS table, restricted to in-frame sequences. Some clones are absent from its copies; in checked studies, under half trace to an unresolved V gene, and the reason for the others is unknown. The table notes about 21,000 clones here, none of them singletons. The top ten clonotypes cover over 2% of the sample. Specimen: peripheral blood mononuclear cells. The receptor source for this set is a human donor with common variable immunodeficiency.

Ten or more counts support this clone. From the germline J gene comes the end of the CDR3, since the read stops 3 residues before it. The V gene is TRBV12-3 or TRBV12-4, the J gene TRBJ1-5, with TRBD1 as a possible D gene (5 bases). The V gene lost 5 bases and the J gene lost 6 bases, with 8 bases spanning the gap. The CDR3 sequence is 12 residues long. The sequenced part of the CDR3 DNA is TGTGCCAGCAGTCCCCAGGGTCAGCCC. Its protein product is CASSPQGQP. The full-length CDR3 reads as CASSPQGQPQHF.

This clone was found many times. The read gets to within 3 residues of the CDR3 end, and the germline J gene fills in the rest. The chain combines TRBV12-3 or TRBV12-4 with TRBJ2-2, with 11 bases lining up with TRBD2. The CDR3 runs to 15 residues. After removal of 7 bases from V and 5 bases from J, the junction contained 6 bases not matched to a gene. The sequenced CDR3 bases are TGTGCCAGCATTGAACGACTAGCGGGGACCGGGGAG. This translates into CASIERLAGTGE. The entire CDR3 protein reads CASIERLAGTGELFF.

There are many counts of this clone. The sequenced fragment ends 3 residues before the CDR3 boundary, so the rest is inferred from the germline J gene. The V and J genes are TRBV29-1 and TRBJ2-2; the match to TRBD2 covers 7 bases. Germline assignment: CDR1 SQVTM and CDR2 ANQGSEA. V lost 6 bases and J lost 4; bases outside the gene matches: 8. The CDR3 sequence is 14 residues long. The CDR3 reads CSVAGRVTTGELFF. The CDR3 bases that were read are TGCAGCGTAGCAGGGAGGGTCACCACCGGGGAG.

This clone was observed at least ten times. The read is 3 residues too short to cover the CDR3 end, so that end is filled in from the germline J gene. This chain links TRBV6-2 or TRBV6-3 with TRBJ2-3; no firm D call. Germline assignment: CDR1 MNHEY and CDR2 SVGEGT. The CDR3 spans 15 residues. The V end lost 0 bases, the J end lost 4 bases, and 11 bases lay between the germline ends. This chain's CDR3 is CASSYSPLAADTQYF. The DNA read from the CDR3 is TGTGCCAGCAGTTACTCTCCGTTAGCTGCAGATACG.

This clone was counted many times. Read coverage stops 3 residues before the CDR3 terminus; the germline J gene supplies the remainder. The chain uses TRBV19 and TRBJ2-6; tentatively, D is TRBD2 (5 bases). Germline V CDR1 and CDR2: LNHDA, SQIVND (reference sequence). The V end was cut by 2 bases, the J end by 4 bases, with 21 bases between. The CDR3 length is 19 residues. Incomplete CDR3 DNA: TGTGCCAGTAGTATAAGCGGCGGGTGGCTGGGTGAAGGGGCCAACGTC. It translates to CASSISGGWLGEGANV. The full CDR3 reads CASSISGGWLGEGANVLTF. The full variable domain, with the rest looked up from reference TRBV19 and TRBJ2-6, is DGGITQSPKYLFRKEGQNVTLSCEQNLNHDAMYWYRQDPGQGLRLIYYSQIVNDFQKGDIAEGYSVSREKKESFPLTVTSAQKNPTAFYLCASSISGGWLGEGANVLTFGAGSRLTVL.

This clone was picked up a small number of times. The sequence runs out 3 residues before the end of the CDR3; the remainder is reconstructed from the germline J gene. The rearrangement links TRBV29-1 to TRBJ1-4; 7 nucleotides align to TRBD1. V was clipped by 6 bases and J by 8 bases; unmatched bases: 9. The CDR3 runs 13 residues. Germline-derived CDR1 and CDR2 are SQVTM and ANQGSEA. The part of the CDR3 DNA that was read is TGCAGCGTCGCCGGACAGGATAAGGAAAAA. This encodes CSVAGQDKEK. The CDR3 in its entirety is CSVAGQDKEKLFF.

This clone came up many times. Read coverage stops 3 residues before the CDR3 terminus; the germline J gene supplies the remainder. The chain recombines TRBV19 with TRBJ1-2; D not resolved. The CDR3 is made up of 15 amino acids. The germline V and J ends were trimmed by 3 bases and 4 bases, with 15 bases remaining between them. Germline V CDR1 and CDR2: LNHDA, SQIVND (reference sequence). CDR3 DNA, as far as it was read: TGTGCCAGTAGTATCTCGCCAGGCCTCGGCTATGGC. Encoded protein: CASSISPGLGYG. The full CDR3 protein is CASSISPGLGYGYTF.

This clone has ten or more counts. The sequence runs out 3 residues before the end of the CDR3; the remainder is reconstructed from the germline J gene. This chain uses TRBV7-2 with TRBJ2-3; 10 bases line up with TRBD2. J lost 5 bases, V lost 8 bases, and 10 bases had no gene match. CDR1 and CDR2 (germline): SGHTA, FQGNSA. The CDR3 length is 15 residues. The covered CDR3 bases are TGTGCCAGCTCCCTAGCGGGGGCCTCACTAGATACG. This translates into CASSLAGASLDT. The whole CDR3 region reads CASSLAGASLDTQYF.

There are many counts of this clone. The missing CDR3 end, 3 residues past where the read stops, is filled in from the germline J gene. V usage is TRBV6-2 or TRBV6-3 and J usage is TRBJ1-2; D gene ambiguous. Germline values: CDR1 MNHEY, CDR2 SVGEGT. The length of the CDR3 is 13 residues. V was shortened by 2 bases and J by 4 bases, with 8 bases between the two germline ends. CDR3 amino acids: CASSYGRSYGYTF. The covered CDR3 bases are TGTGCCAGCAGTTACGGCCGCTCCTATGGC.

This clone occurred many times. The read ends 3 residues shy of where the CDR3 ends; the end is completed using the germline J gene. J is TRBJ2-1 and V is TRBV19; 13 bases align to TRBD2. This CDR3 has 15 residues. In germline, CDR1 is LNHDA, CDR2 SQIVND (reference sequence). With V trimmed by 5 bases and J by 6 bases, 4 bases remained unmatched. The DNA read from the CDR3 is TGTGCCAGTAGTCCGACTAGCGGGGGGTTCAATGAG. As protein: CASSPTSGGFNE. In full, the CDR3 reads CASSPTSGGFNEQFF.

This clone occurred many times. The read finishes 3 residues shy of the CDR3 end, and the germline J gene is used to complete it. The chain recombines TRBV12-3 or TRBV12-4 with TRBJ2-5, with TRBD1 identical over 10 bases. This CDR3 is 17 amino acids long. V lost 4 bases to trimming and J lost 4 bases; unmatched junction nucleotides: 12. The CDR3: CASSSPGQGPRGETQYF. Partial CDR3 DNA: TGTGCCAGCAGTTCCCCGGGACAGGGGCCAAGGGGAGAGACC.

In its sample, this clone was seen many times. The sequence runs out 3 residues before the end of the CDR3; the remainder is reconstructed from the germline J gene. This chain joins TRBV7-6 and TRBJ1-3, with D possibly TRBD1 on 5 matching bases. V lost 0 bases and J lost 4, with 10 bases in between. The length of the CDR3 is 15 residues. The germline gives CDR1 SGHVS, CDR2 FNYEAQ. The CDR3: CASSLAGERGNTIYF. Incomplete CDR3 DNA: TGTGCCAGCAGCTTAGCAGGGGAACGCGGAAACACC. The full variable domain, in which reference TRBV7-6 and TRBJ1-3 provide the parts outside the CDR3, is GAGVSQSPRYKVTKRGQDVALRCDPISGHVSLYWYRQALGQGPEFLTYFNYEAQQDKSGLPNDRFSAERPEGSISTLTIQRTEQRDSAMYRCASSLAGERGNTIYFGEGSWLTVV.

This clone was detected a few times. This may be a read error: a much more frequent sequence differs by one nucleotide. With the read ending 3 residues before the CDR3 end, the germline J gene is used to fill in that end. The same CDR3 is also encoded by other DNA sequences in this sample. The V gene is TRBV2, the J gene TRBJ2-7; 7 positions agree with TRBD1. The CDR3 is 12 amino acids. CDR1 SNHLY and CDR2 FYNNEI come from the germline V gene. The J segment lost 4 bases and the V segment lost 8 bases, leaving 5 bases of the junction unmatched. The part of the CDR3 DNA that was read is TGTGCCAGCGGACAGGATGCGTACGAG. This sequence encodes CASGQDAYE. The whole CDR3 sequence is CASGQDAYEQYF.

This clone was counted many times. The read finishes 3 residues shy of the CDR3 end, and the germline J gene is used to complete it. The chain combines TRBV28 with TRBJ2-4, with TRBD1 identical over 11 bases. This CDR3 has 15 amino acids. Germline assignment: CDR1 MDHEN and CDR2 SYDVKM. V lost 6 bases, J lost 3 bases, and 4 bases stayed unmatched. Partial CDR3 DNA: TGTGCCAGCAGAGGACAGGGGGCAGACAAAAACATT. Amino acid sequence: CASRGQGADKNI. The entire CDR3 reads CASRGQGADKNIQYF.

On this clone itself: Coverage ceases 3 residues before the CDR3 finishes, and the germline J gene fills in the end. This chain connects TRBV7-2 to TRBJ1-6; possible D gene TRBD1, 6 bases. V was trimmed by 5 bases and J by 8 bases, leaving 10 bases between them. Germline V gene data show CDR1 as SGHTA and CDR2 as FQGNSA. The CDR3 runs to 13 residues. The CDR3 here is CASSPNRDSPLHF. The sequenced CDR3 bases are TGTGCCAGCAGCCCAAACAGGGATTCACCC.

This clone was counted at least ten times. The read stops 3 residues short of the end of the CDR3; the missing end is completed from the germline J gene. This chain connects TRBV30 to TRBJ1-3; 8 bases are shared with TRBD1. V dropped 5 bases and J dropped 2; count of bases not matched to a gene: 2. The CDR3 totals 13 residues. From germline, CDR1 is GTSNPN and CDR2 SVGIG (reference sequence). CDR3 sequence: CAWGTGPGNTIYF. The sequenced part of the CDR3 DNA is TGTGCCTGGGGGACAGGTCCTGGAAACACC.

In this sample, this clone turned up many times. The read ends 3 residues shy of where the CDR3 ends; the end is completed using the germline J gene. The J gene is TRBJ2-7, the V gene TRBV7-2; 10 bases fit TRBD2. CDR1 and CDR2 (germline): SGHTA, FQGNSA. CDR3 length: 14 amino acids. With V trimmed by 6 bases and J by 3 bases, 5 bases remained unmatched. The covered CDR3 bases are TGTGCCAGCAGACTAACTAGCGGGGACTACGAG. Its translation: CASRLTSGDYE. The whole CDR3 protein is CASRLTSGDYEQYF. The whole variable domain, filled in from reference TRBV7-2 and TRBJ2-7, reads GAGVSQSPSNKVTEKGKDVELRCDPISGHTALYWYRQSLGQGLEFLIYFQGNSAPDKSGLPSDRFSAERTGGSVSTLTIQRTQQEDSAVYLCASRLTSGDYEQYFGPGTRLTVT.

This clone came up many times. CDR3 in amino acids: CSARRGGAGYVNNSPLHF. The CDR3 bases that were read are TGCAGTGCTAGACGAGGGGGCGCGGGCTACGTCAATAATTCACCC. The chain employs TRBV20-1 and TRBJ1-6, with TRBD1 matching over 7 bases. The read gets to within 3 residues of the CDR3 end, and the germline J gene fills in the rest. The CDR3 consists of 18 residues. Losses at the gene ends were 2 bases for V and 5 bases for J; bases not matched to a gene: 15. Germline CDR1 reads DFQATT; CDR2 reads SNEGSKA (reference sequence).

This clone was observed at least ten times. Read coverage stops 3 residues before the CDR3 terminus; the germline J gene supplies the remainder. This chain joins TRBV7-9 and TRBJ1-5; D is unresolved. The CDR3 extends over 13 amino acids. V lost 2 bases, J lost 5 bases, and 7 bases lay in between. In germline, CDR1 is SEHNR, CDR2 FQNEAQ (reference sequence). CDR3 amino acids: CASSLMSDQPQHF. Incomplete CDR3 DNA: TGTGCCAGCAGCTTAATGTCGGATCAGCCC.

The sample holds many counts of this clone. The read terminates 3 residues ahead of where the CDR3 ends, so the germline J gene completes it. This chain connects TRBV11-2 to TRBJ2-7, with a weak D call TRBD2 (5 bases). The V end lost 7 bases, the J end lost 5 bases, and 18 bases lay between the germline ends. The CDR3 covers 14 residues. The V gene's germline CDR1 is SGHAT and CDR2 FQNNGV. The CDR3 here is CASTPGWAGHEQYF. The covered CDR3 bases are TGTGCCAGCACACCCGGGTGGGCGGGCCACGAG.

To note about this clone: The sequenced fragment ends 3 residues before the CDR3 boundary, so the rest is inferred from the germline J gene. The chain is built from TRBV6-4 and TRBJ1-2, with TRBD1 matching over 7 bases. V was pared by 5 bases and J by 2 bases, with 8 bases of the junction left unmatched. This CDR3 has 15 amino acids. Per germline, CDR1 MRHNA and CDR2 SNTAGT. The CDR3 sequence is CASSPTRTGNYGYTF. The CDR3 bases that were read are TGTGCCAGCAGTCCAACACGGACAGGCAACTATGGC.

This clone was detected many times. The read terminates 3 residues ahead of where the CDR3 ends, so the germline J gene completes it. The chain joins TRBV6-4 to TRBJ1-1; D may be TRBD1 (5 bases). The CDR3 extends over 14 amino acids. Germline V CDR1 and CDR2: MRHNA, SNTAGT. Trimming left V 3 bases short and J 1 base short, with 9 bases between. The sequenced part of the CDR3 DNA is TGTGCCAGCAGTGAAGGGGCAAAGAACACTGAA. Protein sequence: CASSEGAKNTE. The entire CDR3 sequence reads CASSEGAKNTEAFF.

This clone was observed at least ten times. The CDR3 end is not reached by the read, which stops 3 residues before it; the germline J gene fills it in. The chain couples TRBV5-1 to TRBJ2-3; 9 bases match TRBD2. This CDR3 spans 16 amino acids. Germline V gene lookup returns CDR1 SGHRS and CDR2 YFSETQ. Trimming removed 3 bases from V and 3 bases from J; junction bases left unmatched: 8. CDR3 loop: CASSSLGSGGTDTQYF. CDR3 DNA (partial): TGCGCCAGCAGCTCTCTAGGAAGCGGGGGGACAGATACG.

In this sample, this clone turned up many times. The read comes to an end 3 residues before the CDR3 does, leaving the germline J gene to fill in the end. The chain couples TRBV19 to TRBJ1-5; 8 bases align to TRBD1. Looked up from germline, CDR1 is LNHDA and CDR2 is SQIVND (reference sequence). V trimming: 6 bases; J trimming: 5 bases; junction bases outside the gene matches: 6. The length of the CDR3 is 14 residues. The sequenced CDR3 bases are TGTGCCAGTAGCGAGGACAGGGCCCATCAGCCC. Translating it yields CASSEDRAHQP. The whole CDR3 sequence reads CASSEDRAHQPQHF.

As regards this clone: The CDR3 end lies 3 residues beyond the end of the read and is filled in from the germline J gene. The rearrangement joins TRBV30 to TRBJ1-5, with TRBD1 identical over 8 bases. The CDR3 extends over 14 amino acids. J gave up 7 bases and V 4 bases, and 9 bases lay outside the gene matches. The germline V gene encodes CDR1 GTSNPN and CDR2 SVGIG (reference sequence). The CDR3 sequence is CAWNPGQAAQPQHF. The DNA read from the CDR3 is TGTGCCTGGAATCCGGGACAGGCGGCCCAGCCC. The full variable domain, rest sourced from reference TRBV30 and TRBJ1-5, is SQTIHQWPATLVQPVGSPLSLECTVEGTSNPNLYWYRQAAGRGLQLLFYSVGIGQISSEVPQNLSASRPQDRQFILSSKKLLLSDSGFYLCAWNPGQAAQPQHFGDGTRLSIL.

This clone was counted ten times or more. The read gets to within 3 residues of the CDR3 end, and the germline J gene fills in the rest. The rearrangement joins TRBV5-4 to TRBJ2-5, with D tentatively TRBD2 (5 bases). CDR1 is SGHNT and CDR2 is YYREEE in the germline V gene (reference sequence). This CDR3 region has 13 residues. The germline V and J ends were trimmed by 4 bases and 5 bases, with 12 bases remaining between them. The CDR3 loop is CASSIGVIETQYF. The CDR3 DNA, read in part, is TGTGCCAGCAGCATCGGGGTTATTGAGACC.